This is a list of T cell receptor beta chains from one sample in a study of blood T cell repertoires in COVID-19. The repertoire was sequenced with immunoSEQ multiplex PCR; TCRdb's copy has only in-frame clones and lacks some. Counted here are 100,000 to 150,000 clones, around three quarters occurring once; the ten biggest clones make up roughly 35%. The material sequenced was peripheral blood. These receptor sequences come from a man aged 40-50 years with active or convalescent COVID-19. The CDR3 runs from the conserved cysteine through the conserved F or W. D genes are given only for firm matches. Clone size is not always given. Where it is, it says once, few, many or a class for expanded clones.

TRBJ1-2,TRBV18,TRBD1,NA,TGTGCCAGCTCACCCCCGGGACAGGGGGTTCGTAACTATGGCTACACCTTC,CASSPPGQGVRNYGYTF
TRBJ2-5,TRBV7-9,NA,once,TGTGCCAGCAGCTTAGTAGCTGAGACCCAGTACTTC,CASSLVAETQYF
TRBJ1-2,TRBV6-2/TRBV6-3,NA,few,TGTGCCAGCAGTGGCGACAGCCTTGGCGGCTACACCTTC,CASSGDSLGGYTF
TRBJ1-6,TRBV2,TRBD1,NA,TGTGCCAGCAGCCGTAGGACAGGGGTAAATTCACCCCTCCACTTT,CASSRRTGVNSPLHF
TRBJ1-2,TRBV5-5,TRBD1,NA,TGTGCCAGCAGCCTAGGGACAGTCCCCTCGGATGGCTACACCTTC,CASSLGTVPSDGYTF
TRBJ1-1,TRBV25-1,NA,NA,TGTGCCAGCAGTAAAGGAGGTGGCACTGAAGCTTTCTTT,CASSKGGGTEAFF
TRBJ2-7,TRBV29-1,TRBD2,NA,TGCAGCGTCACCTTAGCGGGGGCCTACGAGCAGTACTTC,CSVTLAGAYEQYF
TRBJ1-3,TRBV6-5,TRBD1,NA,TGTGCCAGCAGTTCGACAGGGGGTTCTGGAAACACCATATATTTT,CASSSTGGSGNTIYF
TRBJ1-2,TRBV15,TRBD1,NA,TGTGCCACCAGCCTCTCGGGGACAGGGTATAGAGGCTATGGCTACACCTTC,CATSLSGTGYRGYGYTF
TRBJ1-1,TRBV12-3/TRBV12-4,NA,NA,TGTGCCAGCAGTCCCGAGTACGGGACTGAAGCTTTCTTT,CASSPEYGTEAFF
TRBJ1-2,TRBV7-6,NA,NA,TGTGCCAGCAGCCAAGGCCCAGGGGCGAGCTATGGCTACACCTTC,CASSQGPGASYGYTF
TRBJ1-1,TRBV28,TRBD1,NA,TGTGCCAGCAGTTTGCGACAGGGGATGTACACTGAAGCTTTCTTT,CASSLRQGMYTEAFF
TRBJ2-6,TRBV5-1,NA,NA,TGCGCCAGCAGCTCCCAGGGTAGTACTGGGGCCAACGTCCTGACTTTC,CASSSQGSTGANVLTF
TRBJ1-4,TRBV5-1,NA,NA,TGCGCCAGCAGCTTAGACAAGGAAAAACTGTTTTTT,CASSLDKEKLFF
TRBJ1-2,TRBV6-4,TRBD1,few,TGTGCCAGCAGTGGAGAGGGACAGGGGGTTAATGTCGGCGGCTACACCTTC,CASSGEGQGVNVGGYTF
TRBJ1-2,TRBV19,TRBD1,few,TGTGCCAGTAGCCCTACAGGGGGCCCTGGCTACACCTTC,CASSPTGGPGYTF
TRBJ1-1,TRBV3-1/TRBV3-2,NA,NA,TGTGCCAGCAGCCAAGGCGGAGCGAACACTGAAGCTTTCTTT,CASSQGGANTEAFF
TRBJ2-1,TRBV7-3,TRBD2,NA,TGTGCCAGCAGCAGACTAGCGAGCTCCTACAATGAGCAGTTCTTC,CASSRLASSYNEQFF
TRBJ1-6,TRBV7-9,NA,NA,TGTGCCAGCAGCTTTCGGGGGGAAAATTCACCCCTCCACTTT,CASSFRGENSPLHF
TRBJ1-2,TRBV3-1/TRBV3-2,NA,NA,TGTGCCAGCAGCCAAGAGGGGGCGAGGGGCTACACCTTC,CASSQEGARGYTF
TRBJ1-6,TRBV4-1,NA,NA,TGCGCCAGCAGCCAAGATCCGGGGTATTCACCCCTCCACTTT,CASSQDPGYSPLHF
TRBJ2-5,TRBV4-2,TRBD2,NA,TGTGCCAGCAGCCAAGATCGGGAGGGCCAAAAGACCCAGTACTTC,CASSQDREGQKTQYF
TRBJ1-1,TRBV28,TRBD1,NA,TGTGCCAGCAGCCATCAGAGGACAGGGTTACACACTGAAGCTTTCTTT,CASSHQRTGLHTEAFF
TRBJ1-2,TRBV5-4,NA,NA,TGTGCCAGCAACTCCCGGGACAAAATCTATGGCTACACCTTC,CASNSRDKIYGYTF
TRBJ1-5,TRBV24-1,NA,few,TGTGCCACCAGTGATTCCCCGGGTGGAGGGCAGCCCCAGCATTTT,CATSDSPGGGQPQHF
TRBJ1-1,TRBV19,NA,NA,TGTGCCAGTAGTACCACAGGGATGGTTGAAGCTTTCTTT,CASSTTGMVEAFF
TRBJ2-1,TRBV28,TRBD1,NA,TGTGCCAGCAGTTTATCCCATACCCGGGACAGCAAGCAGTTCTTC,CASSLSHTRDSKQFF
TRBJ2-1,TRBV28,TRBD2,NA,TGTGCCAGCAGTACCCCTAGCGGGAGGGGGCAGTTCTTC,CASSTPSGRGQFF
TRBJ2-7,TRBV29-1,TRBD1,NA,TGCAGCGTGGAGGGACAGGAGGGTAAGGGCCCCTACGAGCAGTACTTC,CSVEGQEGKGPYEQYF
TRBJ2-2,TRBV7-6,NA,NA,TGTGCCAGCAGCTTAGCAGCAGGGGGGACCGGGGAGCTGTTTTTT,CASSLAAGGTGELFF
TRBJ1-3,TRBV2,NA,once,TGTGCCAGCAGTGCCCCCGGAGAGATTGCCGTCTCTGGAAACACCATATATTTT,CASSAPGEIAVSGNTIYF
TRBJ1-5,TRBV30,NA,NA,TGTGCCTGGAGTCCGGGGGAGTTTAGCAATCAGCCCCAGCATTTT,CAWSPGEFSNQPQHF
TRBJ2-2,TRBV7-9,TRBD2,NA,TGTGCCAGCAGCCCGGGACTAGCGGGACCCGGGGAGCTGTTTTTT,CASSPGLAGPGELFF
TRBJ1-5,TRBV27,NA,few,TGTGCCAGCAGGAGGGACATCTCGTATCAGCCCCAGCATTTT,CASRRDISYQPQHF
TRBJ2-7,TRBV9,NA,NA,TGTGCCAGCAGCGTAGACGTAACGCCACTCGAGCAGTACTTC,CASSVDVTPLEQYF
TRBJ2-2,TRBV28,NA,NA,TGTGCCAGCAGTTTACCGTCAGACACCGGGGAGCTGTTTTTT,CASSLPSDTGELFF
TRBJ1-2,TRBV6-5,NA,NA,TGTGCCAGCAGTTACTCGGGCGGGCGTAGGGGCTACACCTTC,CASSYSGGRRGYTF
TRBJ2-3,TRBV29-1,NA,NA,TGCAGCGTTGAGAGAAGCACAGATACGCAGTATTTT,CSVERSTDTQYF
TRBJ1-6,TRBV18,NA,NA,TGTGCCAGCTCACCACCCCAGGGCAATTCACCCCTCCACTTT,CASSPPQGNSPLHF
TRBJ1-2,TRBV4-3,NA,NA,TGCGCCAGCAGCCAAGTGGGGGGACGGGGGAGCTATGGCTACACCTTC,CASSQVGGRGSYGYTF
TRBJ1-1,TRBV24-1,NA,NA,TGTGCCACCAGTGACAGGGACACTGAAGCTTTCTTT,CATSDRDTEAFF
TRBJ1-4,TRBV16,NA,NA,TGTGCCAGCAGCCCCCTGCGGCGCAGCGAAAAACTGTTTTTT,CASSPLRRSEKLFF
TRBJ2-4,TRBV7-9,TRBD2,NA,TGTGCCAGCAGCTCCAGGCGGGAGGGGCGGGCCAAAAACATTCAGTACTTC,CASSSRREGRAKNIQYF
TRBJ1-2,TRBV21-1,NA,once,TGTGCCAGCAGAACTCCTACCGGGACAGGGGACTACACCTTC,CASRTPTGTGDYTF
TRBJ2-1,TRBV5-6,NA,NA,TGTGCCAGCAGTAGCGTACTCAATGAGCAGTTCTTC,CASSSVLNEQFF
TRBJ2-7,TRBV29-1,TRBD1,NA,TGCAGCGTCGCCGGGACAGGGGGGTACGAGCAGTACTTC,CSVAGTGGYEQYF
TRBJ1-3,TRBV4-1,TRBD1,NA,TGCGCCAGCAGCCAAGAGGACAGGGCTGGAAACACCATATATTTT,CASSQEDRAGNTIYF
TRBJ2-1,TRBV5-4,NA,NA,TGTGCCAGCAGCGGCAGGGGCACGGAGAAGTACAATGAGCAGTTCTTC,CASSGRGTEKYNEQFF